This entry lists 3 T cell receptor beta chains sequenced from one sample in a study of CD8+ T cells in alopecia areata. After isolation, RNA underwent reverse transcription to generate cDNA as the sequencing template. Produced via immunoSEQ multiplex PCR; TCRdb's table is partial and in-frame only. This sample has 200,000 to 250,000 clones; about 58% occur once, and the top ten carry more than 1.5%. Treatment indicated: oral pan-JAK inhibitor, 5-10 mg twice daily. This specimen consisted of CD4+ T cells sorted from blood, obtained at week 4, from a patient treated with tofacitinib. The receptor set was obtained from a human donor with alopecia areata.

The chain combines TRBV27 with TRBJ2-4; TRBD2 matches at 7 bases. CDR3 size: 16 residues. Trimming took 2 bases from V and 1 from J; bases not matched to a gene: 5. The germline V gene encodes CDR1 MNHEY and CDR2 SMNVEV (reference sequence). In DNA, the CDR3 is TGTGCCAGCAGTTTAAAGGCGGGGGTTGCCAAAAACATTCAGTACTTC. Its protein is CASSLKAGVAKNIQYF.

The gene calls are TRBV5-1 and TRBJ2-3, with D possibly matching TRBD2 (5 bases). CDR1 is SGHRS and CDR2 is YFSETQ in the germline V gene. This CDR3 spans 15 amino acids. With 2 bases removed from V and 2 bases from J, the gap between germline ends came to 12 bases. CDR3 DNA: TGCGCCAGCAGCTTTGGAGGAGGATCCACAGATACGCAGTATTTT. The encoded protein is CASSFGGGSTDTQYF.

The rearrangement uses TRBV27 and TRBJ2-3; 10 positions agree with TRBD2. The V gene's germline CDR1 is MNHEY and CDR2 SMNVEV (reference sequence). J lost 0 bases, V lost 6 bases, and 3 bases had no gene match. The CDR3 consists of 15 residues. Written as DNA, the CDR3 is TGTGCCAGCAGCATAGCGGGGGGTAGCACAGATACGCAGTATTTT. Amino acid sequence: CASSIAGGSTDTQYF.